This T cell receptor (beta chain) is from a study of cytomegalovirus exposure and HLA in healthy donors (TCRdb year 2017). Study-level background: An earlier analysis of about 560 of the donors reported approximately 260 Gb of sequence data and around 100 million unique TCR beta sequences obtained from around 180 million T cells. The study profiled the T cell repertoires of around 700 subjects by immunosequencing and related them to cytomegalovirus serostatus. A separate validation cohort of roughly 120 different subjects was used in addition to the approximately 700-subject first cohort. High-throughput TCR immunosequencing, statistical association of individual TCRs with disease status, and machine learning were combined to predict cytomegalovirus infection status. Among 398 genotyped donors of the cohort, an average of about 240,000 unique TCR beta nucleotide sequences was sequenced per donor, of which about 19% were non-productive. Alongside the repertoire data, information on donor age, sex, ethnicity and CMV serostatus was compiled. Typing coverage varied by locus: roughly 620-640 donors for A, B, C, DRB1 and DQB1; some 520 for DQA1; nearly 610 for DPA1; about 450 for DPB1. To study patterns of TCR occurrence, a later analysis re-analyzed previously published TCR beta repertoires from just over 650 donors and added high-resolution HLA genotyping. The genetic ancestry cluster associated with self-reported Caucasian donors included over 80% of the 350 to 500 genotyped donors. The aim of the study was to test whether cataloging public T cell receptors could identify signatures of past pathogen exposure. Roughly 300 gigabases of sequencing data and roughly 80 million unique TCR sequences made up an early release that covered approximately 700 HLA-typed donors. Every repertoire in the discovery cohort had been generated on one and the same sequencing platform. A few DR-DQ haplotypes were treated as single units for association and clustering because of strong linkage in the cohort. To decide whether each TCR beta V gene segment behaved as functional or pseudogenic, an earlier analysis of some 540 of the donors relied on high-throughput TCR beta sequencing. The later analysis used no new phenotypic data to find candidate immune exposures, relying instead on TCR beta sequences and their occurrence across donors. A later genetic analysis used genome-wide SNP genotypes for about three fifths of the 666 donors, treating that subset as a discovery cohort. HLA typing included class I and class II loci at four-digit resolution. On the study overall, not on this receptor specifically: Some IMGT-functional V segments, including TRBV6-2 and TRBV6-3, could not be told apart with the 87-base-pair reads, so those segments were excluded. Compared with the approximately 670-donor mean, donors in an Asian-associated ancestry cluster had fewer N-insertions in productive TCRs, according to a later genetic analysis. According to the authors, the approach could potentially be generalized to other disease states and immunological phenotypes. Linkage disequilibrium might explain the correlated functional status among segregating V segments, but an unknown experimental factor could not be excluded. Most TCR sequences were observed very rarely across donors, whereas some public TCRs were present in many individuals. This cohort had only TCR beta chains sequenced, and the lack of alpha or paired-chain data limited which features could be detected. Roughly uniform sequencing depth across donors was assumed in presence/absence analyses, although this assumption may not hold. At a false discovery rate of 0.05, a later analysis linked around 15,000 TCR beta sequences to specific HLA alleles. In a later genetic analysis, a missense DCLRE1C variant was associated with V-gene and J-gene trimming of TCR beta chains, and the association was replicated in an independent cohort. The study listed 150 to 200 TCR beta chains as associated with cytomegalovirus. The classifier was reported to diagnose cytomegalovirus status with high specificity and sensitivity in both the original cohort and the validation cohort. A further reported finding was that TCR beta sequences accurately predicted the HLA-A and HLA-B alleles for most subjects in the first cohort. Most CMV-associated TCR beta chains appeared to be HLA-restricted in a later analysis, and the HLA associations seemed to be driven largely by CMV exposure. A few of the identified cytomegalovirus-associated TCR beta chains were confirmed in vitro to be specific for cytomegalovirus antigens. Because counts were too low, roughly 16 rarely observed V segments, including chromosome 9 orphons, were excluded from the earlier analysis of 587 of the donors. A later analysis reported that several top co-occurrence clusters appeared linked to parvovirus B19, influenza, CMV and Epstein-Barr virus. When HLA alleles, especially DR and DQ, strongly co-occurred, TCR associations were difficult to assign to individual alleles. In an earlier analysis of around 600 of the donors, most TCR beta V segments were observed in productive rearrangements about 87% or about 30% of the time, broadly matching IMGT annotations. In a later analysis, HLA-associated TCR beta chains showed more clonal expansion and lower generation probabilities than non-associated chains that were equally common. According to a later analysis, TCR association rates differed among HLA loci, with DRB1 alleles showing the most associated TCRs and HLA-C alleles showing the fewest. Immune exposure information for the cohort was limited to CMV serostatus. A group of highly shared sequence variants was considered likely to be a technical artifact of the sequencing pipeline. Because HLA typing was missing for some donors at each locus, association tests included only the typed subset.

The cohort was made up of about 670 healthy bone marrow donors. All cohort members were sampled while nominally healthy, although unrecorded immune exposures were likely present. The donor tested CMV seronegative, placing the donor among the approximately 400 seronegative members of the cohort. Every donor gave a peripheral blood sample, and the peripheral blood mononuclear cells from that sample were used for TCR beta sequencing. Genomic DNA extraction from the blood cell samples was performed with the Qiagen DNeasy Blood Extraction Kit. In the case of this clone: Its antigen is unknown.

V was cut back by 7 bases and J by 6 bases, leaving a gap of 14 bases between them. The CDR3 goes from the cysteine to the phenylalanine over 13 residues. Solely the CDR3 DNA is kept, with 39 bases framed from the first base. The germline V gene gives CDR1 as SGDLS and CDR2 as YYNGEE. The receptor library was made with the immunoSEQ multiplex PCR assay. For the multiplex PCR, a mixture combining 60 forward primers for TCR Vbeta segments and 13 reverse primers for TCR Jbeta segments was used. A multiplex PCR assay on genomic DNA amplified the CDR3 region of rearranged TCR beta genes. The Illumina HiSeq System was used to sequence the amplified TCR beta libraries as 87-base-pair reads. For the original study's pipeline: In a later analysis, 80 million or so unique TCR beta chains were counted across the 500 to 850 repertoires, and roughly 10 million of these chains were shared by at least two donors. To remove PCR and sequencing errors, raw reads were error-corrected and collapsed into unique sequences using a nearest-neighbor algorithm that merged closely related sequences. V, D and J gene segments were assigned by aligning CDR3 sequences to IMGT reference sequences. For a sequence to be retained, a match of at least six nucleotides was required to both a V gene segment and a J gene segment. Rearrangements were called productive when the CDR3 lacked stop codons and stayed in frame with V and J; all others were non-productive. CDR3 was defined by IMGT convention, running from the second conserved V-encoded cysteine to the conserved J-encoded phenylalanine. In an earlier analysis of approximately 500 of the donors, sequences lacking an unambiguous match to a single V gene segment were excluded. In an earlier analysis of 500 to 750 of the donors, V segments were called functional above 56.7% productive rearrangements and were called segregating when the between-donor standard deviation exceeded 5%. A statistical classification framework was built to diagnose cytomegalovirus status from the catalog of TCR beta chain sequences. V and J gene assignment, in a later analysis, came from comparing TCR nucleotide sequences with IMGT/GENE-DB human TR gene sequences. In a later analysis, CDR3 sequences and most-parsimonious VDJ recombination scenarios were assigned using the TCRdist pipeline. In a later analysis, each TCR beta chain was defined by its CDR3 amino acid sequence together with its V-gene family, and reads lacking a unique V-gene family were excluded. To address suspected cross-contamination and a sequencing artifact, a later analysis removed a few hundred highly shared, low-generation-probability nucleotide sequences. In a later analysis, a clonal expansion index for each public chain was calculated from normalized within-repertoire ranks of inferred template counts. In a later analysis, generation probabilities were computed with a VDJ recombination model fitted to out-of-frame rearrangements, and the resulting probabilities were checked against IGoR. In a later analysis, TCR-TCR, TCR-HLA and TCR-CMV co-occurrence was scored with hypergeometric tests, and a repertoire-size bias correction was applied to TCR pairs. In a later analysis, false discovery rates were estimated by permuting HLA or CMV assignments 20 times. In a later analysis, co-occurring TCRs were grouped using DBSCAN, with TCRdist sequence similarity added in when clustering inside HLA-allele-positive subsets. For co-occurrence clustering, repertoires with fewer than 30,000 or more than 120,000 public chains were excluded, along with five repertoires with anomalous nucleotide sharing. This immuneACCESS table, as held by TCRdb, lists in-frame sequences with V and J called but not all clones. Of the missing ones, under half trace to an unresolved V gene in checked studies; the others have no known cause. The V and J calls and clone size are taken from that table; D and trimming were inferred from the DNA. This specimen's table enumerates approximately 110,000 clones. The ten top clones hold around 3.6% of the sample.

Here the chain combines TRBV9 and TRBJ2-1; TRBD1 might be the D gene, on 5 matching bases. Sequencing was done on a sample of PBMCs. The TCR was taken from a man in his late teens or twenties in good health and CMV-seronegative. This receptor has the CDR3 CASSKDQGNEQFF. The DNA is as follows: TGTGCCAGCTCCAAAGACCAGGGCAATGAGCAGTTCTTC. Reference TRBV9 and TRBJ2-1 proteins supply the regions before and after the CDR3; the full variable domain is: DSGVTQTPKHLITATGQRVTLRCSPRSGDLSVYWYQQSLDQGLQFLIQYYNGEERAKGNILERFSAQQFPDLHSELNLSSLELGDSALYFCASSKDQGNEQFFGPGTRLTVL.